The 21 T cell receptor beta chains reported below all come from one sample, sequenced in a study of CD8 T cells in Susac syndrome. Reverse transcription used about 0.45 to 1 ug RNA and random hexamers. Each CDR3 protein is one row after TCRdb ran MiXCR on the immunoSEQ multiplex PCR reads. The sample carries about 200,000 distinct CDR3 sequences, about 96% recorded once. Input material: CD4+ T cells from PBMCs. These receptors originate from a human donor with multiple sclerosis.

V is TRBV29-1 and J is TRBJ2-1, with TRBD1 identical over 8 bases. Germline CDR1 SQVTM, CDR2 ANQGSEA. Trimming removed 8 bases from V and 4 bases from J; junction bases left unmatched: 7. The CDR3 is made up of 13 amino acids. The CDR3 DNA reads TGCAGCTCCCGCGGGACAGGTTACAATGAGCAGTTCTTC. This codes for CSSRGTGYNEQFF.

The V gene is TRBV14, the J gene TRBJ1-1; unclear D gene. Trimming removed 4 bases at V and 0 bases at J, with 6 bases between. The CDR3 is 13 residues long. The germline V gene encodes CDR1 SGHDN and CDR2 FVKESK. In DNA, the CDR3 is TGTGCCAGCAGCCGAGAGATGAACACTGAAGCTTTCTTT. Protein: CASSREMNTEAFF. The full variable domain, its missing parts supplied by reference TRBV14 and TRBJ1-1, is EAGVTQFPSHSVIEKGQTVTLRCDPISGHDNLYWYRRVMGKEIKFLLHFVKESKQDESGMPNNRFLAERTGGTYSTLKVQPAELEDSGVYFCASSREMNTEAFFGQGTRLTVV.

This clonotype was detected only a few times. V and J are TRBV6-2 or TRBV6-3 and TRBJ2-3, with 7 positions matching TRBD1. CDR1 is MNHEY, CDR2 SVGEGT, per germline. V gave up 2 bases and J gave up 1 base; unmatched junction bases: 3. The CDR3 spans 15 residues. In nucleotides, the CDR3 is TGTGCCAGCAGTTACAGGGGGCACGGCACAGATACGCAGTATTTT. This codes for CASSYRGHGTDTQYF.

This rearrangement joins TRBV2 to TRBJ1-1; 10 bases fit TRBD1. The CDR3 runs 12 residues. V dropped 6 bases and J dropped 11; count of bases not matched to a gene: 6. The germline gives CDR1 SNHLY, CDR2 FYNNEI. This chain's CDR3 is CASRDRGRMAFF. The CDR3 nucleotides read TGTGCCAGCAGAGACAGGGGGCGGATGGCTTTCTTT.

The chain has TRBV3-1 and TRBJ2-5; 8 bases fit TRBD2. The DNA end is a closer match to TRBJ2-7, so the J assignment may be wrong. This CDR3 contains 14 residues. Germline CDR1 is LGHDT and CDR2 is YNNKEL (reference sequence). CDR3 nucleotide sequence: TGTGCCAGCAGCCAAGGGGGTAGCGGGACCGAGCAGTACTTC. Translation gives CASSQGGSGTEQYF.

The genes are TRBV12-3 or TRBV12-4 and TRBJ1-5; D is undetermined. V lost 4 bases, J lost 0 bases, and 4 bases lay in between. The CDR3 runs to 13 residues. The CDR3 reads CASSSRSNQPQHF. In DNA form, the CDR3 reads TGTGCCAGCAGTTCCCGTAGCAATCAGCCCCAGCATTTT.

This chain links TRBV30 with TRBJ1-1; no firm D call. V lost 4 bases and J 5 bases, leaving 11 bases between the germline ends. Per the germline V gene, CDR1 is GTSNPN and CDR2 is SVGIG (reference sequence). CDR3 length: 12 amino acids. CDR3 residues: CAWTNLGTEAFF. The CDR3 nucleotides read TGTGCCTGGACAAACTTAGGGACTGAAGCTTTCTTT.

CDR3 region: CSVGDRGHSGELFF. CDR3 coding DNA: TGCAGCGTTGGAGACAGGGGGCATTCCGGGGAGCTGTTTTTT. The chain employs TRBV29-1 and TRBJ2-2; 10 positions agree with TRBD1. V dropped 4 bases and J dropped 6; count of bases not matched to a gene: 5. The CDR3 has 14 amino acids. Germline V gene lookup returns CDR1 SQVTM and CDR2 ANQGSEA.

The V gene is TRBV24-1, the J gene TRBJ2-3, with D tentatively TRBD2 (5 bases). This CDR3 has 13 amino acids. Trimming removed 4 bases at V and 5 bases at J, with 9 bases between. Germline values: CDR1 KGHDR, CDR2 SFDVKD. CDR3 sequence reads: CATSESGVDTQYF. The CDR3 DNA reads TGTGCCACCAGTGAGTCCGGGGTAGATACGCAGTATTTT.

J is TRBJ2-1 and V is TRBV12-3 or TRBV12-4; the D is unclear. V shed 4 bases and J shed 10 bases, with 8 bases lying between them. The CDR3 has 11 amino acids. The CDR3: CASSSRNEQFF. The CDR3 DNA is TGTGCCAGCAGTTCACGTAACGAGCAGTTCTTC.

This chain's CDR3 is CASSQDGGLAVNEQFF. The CDR3 region has the DNA TGTGCCAGCAGCCAAGATGGGGGACTAGCGGTAAATGAGCAGTTCTTC. This sequence joins TRBV3-1 and TRBJ2-1; TRBD2 agrees at 11 bases. The CDR3 covers 16 residues. After removal of 0 bases from V and 7 bases from J, the junction contained 5 bases not matched to a gene. CDR1 LGHDT and CDR2 YNNKEL come from the germline V gene (reference sequence).

The chain carries TRBV3-1 and TRBJ1-1, with TRBD1 as a possible D gene (6 bases). CDR1 and CDR2 from the germline V gene are LGHDT and YNNKEL (reference sequence). The CDR3 is made up of 15 amino acids. With 5 bases removed from V and 4 bases from J, the gap between germline ends came to 17 bases. CDR3 protein: CASSLIHREVTEAFF. The CDR3 DNA sequence: TGTGCCAGCAGCTTGATTCACAGGGAGGTCACTGAAGCTTTCTTT.

The CDR3 sequence is CSARAKWGYQETQYF. In nucleotides, the CDR3 is TGCAGTGCTAGGGCTAAGTGGGGGTACCAAGAGACCCAGTACTTC. V is TRBV20-1 and J is TRBJ2-5; D possibly uses TRBD1 or TRBD2 (5 bases each). The CDR3 length is 15 residues. Germline V gene data show CDR1 as DFQATT and CDR2 as SNEGSKA (reference sequence). The V and J ends lost 3 bases and 0 bases respectively, with 14 bases between them.

The chain couples TRBV29-1 to TRBJ1-2, with a possible D match to TRBD1 (6 bases). Germline CDR1 and CDR2: SQVTM and ANQGSEA. Deletions cut 6 bases from V and 6 bases from J, with 8 bases between. The CDR3 totals 10 residues. The CDR3 loop reads CSVYRDGYTF. As DNA, the CDR3 is TGCAGCGTCTACAGGGATGGCTACACCTTC.

V is TRBV20-1 and J is TRBJ2-7; the match to TRBD1 covers 9 bases. Germline V CDR1 and CDR2: DFQATT, SNEGSKA (reference sequence). The CDR3 consists of 15 residues. J was trimmed by 5 bases and V by 0 bases; bases with no gene match: 8. The CDR3 protein is CSARDPGQGVNEQYF. The DNA of the CDR3 is TGCAGTGCTAGAGATCCGGGACAGGGTGTAAACGAGCAGTACTTC.

In this sample, this clonotype turned up once. The V and J genes are TRBV5-1 and TRBJ2-7; 12 bases agree with TRBD2. Germline V gives CDR1 SGHRS, CDR2 YFSETQ. The V and J ends lost 3 bases and 0 bases, in that order; junction bases with no gene match: 7. The CDR3 covers 17 residues. The CDR3 nucleotides read TGCGCCAGCAGCTCTCCGGGACTAGCGGGTAGCTCCTACGAGCAGTACTTC. It translates to CASSSPGLAGSSYEQYF.

The rearrangement uses TRBV6-1 and TRBJ2-1, with a possible D match to TRBD2 (7 bases). Germline V gene sequence: CDR1 MNHNS, CDR2 SASEGT. The CDR3 has 17 amino acids. V lost 8 bases and J 5 bases, leaving 25 bases between the germline ends. The CDR3 region is CASGINKGGKINNEQFF. The DNA of the CDR3 is TGTGCCAGCGGTATTAACAAGGGGGGGAAAATAAACAATGAGCAGTTCTTC.

The V and J genes are TRBV7-3 and TRBJ2-1; TRBD2 matches 11 bases. V lost 4 bases, J lost 7 bases, and 6 bases stayed unmatched. CDR3 length: 15 amino acids. In germline, CDR1 is SGHTA, CDR2 FQGTGA. The CDR3 bases are TGTGCCAGCAGCTCGGGACTAGCGGAGGCAAATGAGCAGTTCTTC. It specifies CASSSGLAEANEQFF.

V is TRBV2 and J is TRBJ2-7; 7 positions agree with TRBD1. The CDR3 spans 14 residues. V lost 6 bases and J lost 5; bases outside the gene matches: 10. Germline CDR1 reads SNHLY; CDR2 reads FYNNEI. CDR3 in DNA: TGTGCCAGCAGCAGAACAGGGGTGAGGGACGAGCAGTACTTC. Amino acids: CASSRTGVRDEQYF.

The CDR3 DNA reads as TGCGCCAGCAGCTCTGGACTAGCGGGAGGAGTTTACAATGAGCAGTTCTTC. Its translation: CASSSGLAGGVYNEQFF. The chain uses TRBV5-1 and TRBJ2-1, with 14 bases aligning to TRBD2. Germline lookup yields CDR1 SGHRS and CDR2 YFSETQ. The CDR3 contains 17 residues. V was clipped by 3 bases and J by 4 bases; unmatched bases: 6.

This clonotype was observed a single time. The gene calls are TRBV30 and TRBJ1-1, with D tentatively TRBD1 (5 bases). Germline CDR1 reads GTSNPN; CDR2 reads SVGIG (reference sequence). Between the trimmed V and J ends, which lost 6 bases and 5 bases, there was a span of 19 bases. The CDR3 length is 14 residues. CDR3 sequence reads: CACSWPLGVTEAFF. The DNA for the CDR3 is TGTGCCTGCTCCTGGCCTTTAGGGGTTACTGAAGCTTTCTTT.